One T cell receptor (beta chain) is described in this entry. Its antigen is unknown. This record comes from a study of cytotoxic CD8 clonotypes in ibrutinib-treated CLL. Study in general: Of a cohort that held roughly eleven relapsed/refractory and some 15 treatment-naive patients, roughly 18 were IGHV unmutated. Findings and limits, study-wide: Public clonotypes, found uncommonly, either contracted or stayed stable on treatment.

The CDR3 contains 16 residues. V was trimmed by 1 base and J by 3 bases, leaving 16 bases between them. Per the germline V gene, CDR1 is LGHNA and CDR2 is YSLEER. This table comes from immunoSEQ multiplex PCR, and its TCRdb copy is limited to in-frame clones, with some not included. Here the sample spans more than 110,000 clones, approximately 80% being singletons. This specimen consisted of PBMCs, obtained after 24 months of ibrutinib treatment. The sequence derives from a human donor with chronic lymphocytic leukemia. V gene TRBV4-3 combines with J gene TRBJ2-7, with TRBD1 as a possible D gene (6 bases). The CDR3 sequence: CASSQVGGTRDYEQYF. The CDR3 nucleotides are TGCGCCAGCAGCCAAGTGGGTGGGACACGAGACTACGAGCAGTACTTC.